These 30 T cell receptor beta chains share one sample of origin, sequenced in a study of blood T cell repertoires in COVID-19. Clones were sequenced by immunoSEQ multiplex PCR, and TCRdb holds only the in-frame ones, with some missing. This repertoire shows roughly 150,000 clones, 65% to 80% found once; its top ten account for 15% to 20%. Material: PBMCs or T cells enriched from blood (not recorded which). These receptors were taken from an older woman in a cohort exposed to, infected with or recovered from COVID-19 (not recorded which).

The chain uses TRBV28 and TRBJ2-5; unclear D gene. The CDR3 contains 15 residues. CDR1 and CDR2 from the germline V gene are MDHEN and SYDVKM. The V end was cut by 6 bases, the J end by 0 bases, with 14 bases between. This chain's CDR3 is CASSHSHWYQETQYF. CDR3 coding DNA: TGTGCCAGCAGCCACTCCCATTGGTACCAAGAGACCCAGTACTTC.

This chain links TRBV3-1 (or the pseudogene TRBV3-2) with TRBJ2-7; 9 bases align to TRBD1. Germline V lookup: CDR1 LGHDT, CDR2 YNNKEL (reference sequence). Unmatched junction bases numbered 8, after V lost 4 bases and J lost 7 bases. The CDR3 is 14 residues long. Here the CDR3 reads CASSPPGQGGEQYF. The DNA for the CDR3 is TGTGCCAGCAGCCCACCGGGACAGGGAGGTGAGCAGTACTTC.

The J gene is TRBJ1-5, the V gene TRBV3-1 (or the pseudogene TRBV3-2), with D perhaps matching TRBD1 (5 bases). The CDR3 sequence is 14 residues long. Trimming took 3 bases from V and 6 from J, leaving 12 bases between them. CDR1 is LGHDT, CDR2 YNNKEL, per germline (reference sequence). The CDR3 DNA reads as TGTGCCAGCAGCCACTCTTCCAGGGCTCAGCCCCAGCATTTT. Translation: CASSHSSRAQPQHF.

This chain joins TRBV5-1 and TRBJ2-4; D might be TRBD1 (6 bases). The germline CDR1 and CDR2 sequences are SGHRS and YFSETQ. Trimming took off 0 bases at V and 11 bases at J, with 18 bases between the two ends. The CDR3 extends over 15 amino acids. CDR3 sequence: CASSLEGLGAGVQYF. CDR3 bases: TGCGCCAGCAGCTTGGAAGGTTTGGGGGCGGGCGTTCAGTACTTC.

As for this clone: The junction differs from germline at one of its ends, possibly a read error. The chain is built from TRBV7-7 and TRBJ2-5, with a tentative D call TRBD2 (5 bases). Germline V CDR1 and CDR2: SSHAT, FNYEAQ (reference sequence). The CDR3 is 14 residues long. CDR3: CASSMYGLQETQYF. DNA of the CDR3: TGTGCTAGCAGCATGTACGGACTGCAAGAGACCCAGTACTTC.

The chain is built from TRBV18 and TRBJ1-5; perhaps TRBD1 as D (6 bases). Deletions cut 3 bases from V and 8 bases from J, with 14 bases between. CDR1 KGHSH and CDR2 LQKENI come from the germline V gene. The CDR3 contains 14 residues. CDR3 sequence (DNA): TGTGCCAGCTCACCCTCAGGGGCTGGGGAGCCCCAGCATTTT. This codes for CASSPSGAGEPQHF.

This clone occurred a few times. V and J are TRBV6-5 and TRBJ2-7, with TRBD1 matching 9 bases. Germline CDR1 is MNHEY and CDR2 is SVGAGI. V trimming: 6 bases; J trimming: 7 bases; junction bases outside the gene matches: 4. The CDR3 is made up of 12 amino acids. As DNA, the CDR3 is TGTGCCAGCAGACGACAGGGGGAAGAGCAGTACTTC. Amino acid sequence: CASRRQGEEQYF.

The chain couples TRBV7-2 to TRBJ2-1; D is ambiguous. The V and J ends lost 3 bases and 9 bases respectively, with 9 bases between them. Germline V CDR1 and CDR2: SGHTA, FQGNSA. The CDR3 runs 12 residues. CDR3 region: CASSFSFAEQFF. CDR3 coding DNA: TGTGCCAGCAGCTTTAGCTTCGCTGAGCAGTTCTTC. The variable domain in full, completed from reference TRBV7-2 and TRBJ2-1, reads GAGVSQSPSNKVTEKGKDVELRCDPISGHTALYWYRQSLGQGLEFLIYFQGNSAPDKSGLPSDRFSAERTGGSVSTLTIQRTQQEDSAVYLCASSFSFAEQFFGPGTRLTVL.

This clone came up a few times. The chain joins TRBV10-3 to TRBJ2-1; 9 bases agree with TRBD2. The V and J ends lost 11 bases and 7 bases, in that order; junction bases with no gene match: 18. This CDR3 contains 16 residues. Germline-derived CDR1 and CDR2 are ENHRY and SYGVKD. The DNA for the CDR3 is TGTGCCGCGAAAGGTGCGGGAGGGGGTGCATGGAATGAGCAGTTCTTC. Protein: CAAKGAGGGAWNEQFF.

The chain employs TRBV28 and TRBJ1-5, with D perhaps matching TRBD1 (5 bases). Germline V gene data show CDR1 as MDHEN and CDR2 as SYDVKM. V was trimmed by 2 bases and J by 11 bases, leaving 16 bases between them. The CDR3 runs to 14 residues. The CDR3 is CASSLKGLPYTQHF. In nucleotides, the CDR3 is TGTGCCAGCAGTTTAAAGGGACTGCCCTACACCCAGCATTTT.

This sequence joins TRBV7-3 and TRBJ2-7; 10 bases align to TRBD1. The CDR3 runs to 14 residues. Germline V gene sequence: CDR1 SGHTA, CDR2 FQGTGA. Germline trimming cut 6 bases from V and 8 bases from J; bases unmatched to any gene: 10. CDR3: CASSSGGTGEKQYF. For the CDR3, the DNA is TGTGCCAGCAGTTCAGGGGGGACAGGGGAAAAGCAGTACTTC.

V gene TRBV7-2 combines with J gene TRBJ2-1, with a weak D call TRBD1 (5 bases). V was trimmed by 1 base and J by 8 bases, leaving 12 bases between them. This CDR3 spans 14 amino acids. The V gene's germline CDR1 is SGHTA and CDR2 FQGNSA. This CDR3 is CASSLVGRDHEQFF. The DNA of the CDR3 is TGTGCCAGCAGCTTAGTGGGCAGGGATCATGAGCAGTTCTTC.

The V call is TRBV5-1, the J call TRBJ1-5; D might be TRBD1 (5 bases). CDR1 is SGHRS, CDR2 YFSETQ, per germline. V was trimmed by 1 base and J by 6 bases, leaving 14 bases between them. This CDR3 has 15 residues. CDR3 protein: CASSLIGGDGQPQHF. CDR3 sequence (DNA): TGCGCCAGCAGCTTGATTGGGGGGGATGGTCAGCCCCAGCATTTT.

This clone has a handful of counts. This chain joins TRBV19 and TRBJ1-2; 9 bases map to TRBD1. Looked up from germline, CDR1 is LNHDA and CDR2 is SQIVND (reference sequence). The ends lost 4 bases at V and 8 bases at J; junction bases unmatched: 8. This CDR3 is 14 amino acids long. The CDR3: CASSTRDRVGGYTF. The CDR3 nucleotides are TGTGCCAGTAGTACCCGGGACAGGGTCGGCGGCTACACCTTC. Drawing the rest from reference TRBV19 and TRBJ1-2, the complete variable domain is DGGITQSPKYLFRKEGQNVTLSCEQNLNHDAMYWYRQDPGQGLRLIYYSQIVNDFQKGDIAEGYSVSREKKESFPLTVTSAQKNPTAFYLCASSTRDRVGGYTFGSGTRLTVV.

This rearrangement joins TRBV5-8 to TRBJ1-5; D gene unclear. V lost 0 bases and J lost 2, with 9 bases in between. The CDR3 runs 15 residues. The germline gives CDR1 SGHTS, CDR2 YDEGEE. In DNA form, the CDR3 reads TGTGCCAGCAGCTTGGGGAGGTTCGGCAATCAGCCCCAGCATTTT. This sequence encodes CASSLGRFGNQPQHF.

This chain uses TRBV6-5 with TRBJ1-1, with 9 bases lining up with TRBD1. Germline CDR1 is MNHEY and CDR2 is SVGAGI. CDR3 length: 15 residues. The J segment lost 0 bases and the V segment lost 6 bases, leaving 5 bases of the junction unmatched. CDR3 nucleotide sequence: TGTGCCAGCAGACCGGGACAGGGAGTGAACACTGAAGCTTTCTTT. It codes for CASRPGQGVNTEAFF.

DNA for the CDR3: TGTGCCAGCAGCCCCCGGGGGGTAGCGGGAGTTGAGACCCAGTACTTC. It translates to CASSPRGVAGVETQYF. The chain joins TRBV7-3 to TRBJ2-5; 9 bases match TRBD2. Germline V gene lookup returns CDR1 SGHTA and CDR2 FQGTGA. This CDR3 is built from 16 residues. V trimming: 5 bases; J trimming: 5 bases; junction bases outside the gene matches: 12.

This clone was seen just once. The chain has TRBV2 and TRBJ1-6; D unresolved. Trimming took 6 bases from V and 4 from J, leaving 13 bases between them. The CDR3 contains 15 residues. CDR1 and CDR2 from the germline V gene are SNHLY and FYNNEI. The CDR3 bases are TGTGCCAGCAGCGCGTCCGGGAATTATAATTCACCCCTCCACTTT. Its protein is CASSASGNYNSPLHF.

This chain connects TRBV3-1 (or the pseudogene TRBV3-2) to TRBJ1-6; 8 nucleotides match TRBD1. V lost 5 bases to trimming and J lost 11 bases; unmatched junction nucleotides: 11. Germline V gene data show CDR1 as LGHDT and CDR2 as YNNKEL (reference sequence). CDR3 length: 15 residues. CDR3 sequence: CASSFRTGQVTPLHF. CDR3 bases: TGTGCCAGCAGCTTCCGGACAGGGCAGGTAACACCCCTCCACTTT.

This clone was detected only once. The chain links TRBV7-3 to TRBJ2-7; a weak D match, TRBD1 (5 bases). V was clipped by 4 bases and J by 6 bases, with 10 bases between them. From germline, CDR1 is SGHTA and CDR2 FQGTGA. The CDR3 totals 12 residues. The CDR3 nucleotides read TGTGCCAGCAGCTCCCAGGGCAGCGAGCAGTACTTC. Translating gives CASSSQGSEQYF.

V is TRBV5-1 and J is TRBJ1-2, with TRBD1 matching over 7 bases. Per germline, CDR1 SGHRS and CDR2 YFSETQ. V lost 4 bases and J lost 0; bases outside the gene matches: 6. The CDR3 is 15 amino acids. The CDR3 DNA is TGCGCCAGCAGCAAGGGACAGTGGGCTAACTATGGCTACACCTTC. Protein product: CASSKGQWANYGYTF.

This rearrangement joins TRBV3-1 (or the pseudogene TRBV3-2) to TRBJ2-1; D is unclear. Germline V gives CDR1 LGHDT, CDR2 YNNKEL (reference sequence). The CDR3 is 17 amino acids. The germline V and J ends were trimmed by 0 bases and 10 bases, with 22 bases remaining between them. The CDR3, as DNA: TGTGCCAGCAGCCAAGATCTTTATATGCGGCTCGCGGCGGAGCAGTTCTTC. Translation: CASSQDLYMRLAAEQFF.

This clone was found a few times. In DNA form, the CDR3 reads TGTGCCTATAGCGGGAGCTCCTACGAGCAGTACTTC. It encodes CAYSGSSYEQYF. The rearrangement links TRBV30 to TRBJ2-7; 9 nucleotides line up with TRBD2. The ends lost 7 bases at V and 0 bases at J; junction bases unmatched: 1. Germline V lookup: CDR1 GTSNPN, CDR2 SVGIG (reference sequence). The CDR3 extends over 12 amino acids. The variable domain in full, with the rest retrieved from reference TRBV30 and TRBJ2-7, is SQTIHQWPATLVQPVGSPLSLECTVEGTSNPNLYWYRQAAGRGLQLLFYSVGIGQISSEVPQNLSASRPQDRQFILSSKKLLLSDSGFYLCAYSGSSYEQYFGPGTRLTVT.

CDR3 protein: CAISESALAGGYNEQFF. CDR3 coding DNA: TGTGCCATCAGTGAGTCGGCCTTAGCGGGAGGCTACAATGAGCAGTTCTTC. This rearrangement joins TRBV10-3 to TRBJ2-1, with 10 bases fitting TRBD2. This CDR3 region has 17 residues. CDR1 is ENHRY, CDR2 SYGVKD, per germline. V trimming: 0 bases; J trimming: 3 bases; junction bases outside the gene matches: 5.

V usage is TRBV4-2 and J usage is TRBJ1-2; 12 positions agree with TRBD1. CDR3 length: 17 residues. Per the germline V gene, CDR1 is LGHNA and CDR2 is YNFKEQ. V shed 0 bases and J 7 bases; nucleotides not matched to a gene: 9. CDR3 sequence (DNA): TGTGCCAGCAGCCAAGAGGTCGGGACAGGGGGCGCCGGTGGCTACACCTTC. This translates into CASSQEVGTGGAGGYTF.

Here the CDR3 reads CAIRSGAGSITDTQYF. The DNA of the CDR3 is TGTGCCATCAGAAGCGGAGCGGGTAGCATAACAGATACGCAGTATTTT. V is TRBV10-3 and J is TRBJ2-3; D is possibly TRBD2 (6 bases). The CDR3 covers 16 residues. Trimming took off 6 bases at V and 3 bases at J, with 19 bases between the two ends. The germline gives CDR1 ENHRY, CDR2 SYGVKD.

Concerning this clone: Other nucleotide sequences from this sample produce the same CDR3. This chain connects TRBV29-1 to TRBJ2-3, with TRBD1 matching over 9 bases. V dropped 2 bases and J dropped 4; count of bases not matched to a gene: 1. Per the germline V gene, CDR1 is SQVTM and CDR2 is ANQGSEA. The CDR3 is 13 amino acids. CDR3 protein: CSVERQGADTQYF. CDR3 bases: TGCAGCGTTGAACGACAGGGGGCAGATACGCAGTATTTT.

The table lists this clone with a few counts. The CDR3 DNA follows: TGCGCCAGCAGCCCCGGGACAGGGATTGAGAAACTGTTTTTT. Its protein is CASSPGTGIEKLFF. V is TRBV5-1 and J is TRBJ1-4; 9 bases align to TRBD1. Trimming took 4 bases from V and 11 from J; bases not matched to a gene: 9. The CDR3 covers 14 residues. Germline assignment: CDR1 SGHRS and CDR2 YFSETQ.

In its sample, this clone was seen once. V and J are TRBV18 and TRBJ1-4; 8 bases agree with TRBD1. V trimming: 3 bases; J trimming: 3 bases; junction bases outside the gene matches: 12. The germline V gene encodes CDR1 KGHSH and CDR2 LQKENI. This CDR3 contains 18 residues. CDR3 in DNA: TGTGCCAGCTCACCTCTACCGGACAGGGAATACTCTAATGAAAAACTGTTTTTT. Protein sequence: CASSPLPDREYSNEKLFF.

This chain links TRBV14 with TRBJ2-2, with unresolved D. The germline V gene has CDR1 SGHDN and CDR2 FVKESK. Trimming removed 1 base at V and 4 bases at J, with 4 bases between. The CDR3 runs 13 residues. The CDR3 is CASSQVATGELFF. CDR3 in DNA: TGTGCCAGCAGCCAAGTAGCCACCGGGGAGCTGTTTTTT.